Sequencing of this TCR beta chain was carried out in a study of shared clonotypes between healthy human individuals. Study-wide results and limits: With four donors compared, 4.5% to 6.5% of naive CD4 clonotypes were shared. A generally larger estimated richness was seen in naive subsets than in memory subsets.

A word on this clone: The antigen remains undetermined.

V lost 5 bases, J lost 5 bases, and 8 bases stayed unmatched. The CDR3 covers 15 residues. The germline gives CDR1 SEHNR, CDR2 FQNEAQ (reference sequence). Terminally differentiated effector memory CD45RA+ cells were left out of the naive CD8 fraction, which was CD45RO-negative and positively selected for CCR7. Running of the assay took place at deep level. This table comes from immunoSEQ multiplex PCR, and its TCRdb copy is limited to in-frame clones, with some not included. The sample consists of about 1,900,000 clones, about 95% of them appearing once. The sample comprised naive CD8+ T cells sorted from blood. This clonotype originated in a man between 18 and 35 years old in good health. J is TRBJ2-5 and V is TRBV7-9, with 10 bases lining up with TRBD1. CDR3 loop: CASSTVGTGDETQYF. In DNA, the CDR3 is TGTGCCAGCAGCACAGTTGGGACAGGGGACGAGACCCAGTACTTC.